One sample yielded the 4 T cell receptor beta chains listed below, sequenced in a study of CD8 T cells in Susac syndrome (dated by TCRdb to about 2019). Libraries came from the immunoSEQ multiplex PCR assay. RNA was extracted using the RNeasy kit, and roughly 0.45 to 1 microgram was reverse transcribed with random hexamers. TCRdb trimmed the raw reads at Q25, called clones with MiXCR and kept productive beta chains. Identical CDR3 protein sequences are pooled into one entry, listed with their most common genes and DNA. This sample comprises 130,000 or so distinct CDR3 sequences, 96% of them detected only once. Roughly 0.14% of the sample belongs to the ten largest clones. The sample taken for sequencing was CD4+ T cells from PBMCs. These receptors all come from a human donor with Susac syndrome.

This rearrangement joins TRBV30 to TRBJ2-3; a possible D gene is TRBD1 (5 bases). Trimming pared 6 bases from V and 1 base from J, leaving 17 bases between. This CDR3 region has 15 residues. The germline gives CDR1 GTSNPN, CDR2 SVGIG (reference sequence). The CDR3 region has the DNA TGTGCCTGCCCCCGGCGGTTAGGGGGCACAGATACGCAGTATTTT. Amino acids: CACPRRLGGTDTQYF.

The V and J genes are TRBV29-1 and TRBJ2-5, with a tentative D call TRBD2 (5 bases). V was clipped by 6 bases and J by 1 base, with 12 bases between them. The CDR3 runs 13 residues. Germline V gene lookup returns CDR1 SQVTM and CDR2 ANQGSEA. For the CDR3, the DNA is TGCAGCGTCAGAGGGCGGTTCCAAGAGACCCAGTACTTC. Amino acid sequence: CSVRGRFQETQYF.

The genes are TRBV6-2 or TRBV6-3 and TRBJ2-6; D unclear. Germline values: CDR1 MNHEY, CDR2 SVGEGT. V was pared by 5 bases and J by 0 bases, with 11 bases between. This CDR3 has 16 amino acids. This chain's CDR3 is CASSRLRGSGANVLTF. The CDR3 nucleotides are TGTGCCAGCAGTCGCCTCCGTGGCTCTGGGGCCAACGTCCTGACTTTC.

The gene calls are TRBV28 and TRBJ2-7; 7 bases align to TRBD2. Germline loops: CDR1 MDHEN, CDR2 SYDVKM. V was clipped by 2 bases and J by 4 bases; unmatched bases: 8. There are 15 residues in the CDR3. This chain's CDR3 is CASSLLGGGPYEQYF. CDR3 DNA sequence: TGTGCCAGCAGTTTACTCGGGGGAGGGCCTTACGAGCAGTACTTC. The whole variable domain, filled in from reference TRBV28 and TRBJ2-7, reads DVKVTQSSRYLVKRTGEKVFLECVQDMDHENMFWYRQDPGLGLRLIYFSYDVKMKEKGDIPEGYSVSREKKERFSLILESASTNQTSMYLCASSLLGGGPYEQYFGPGTRLTVT.